This TCR beta chain was recorded in a study of shared clonotypes between healthy human individuals (TCRdb year 2020). With regard to the full study: The cohort included a few men and two women between 18 and 49 years of age. For each donor, CD4 naive and CD4 memory were each run on three plates, CD8 naive on two plates, and CD8 memory on one plate. Blood TCR repertoires of five healthy adults were deeply sequenced to estimate repertoire size and the extent of clonotype sharing between individuals. Libraries were prepared and TCR repertoires were sequenced by different laboratories using diverse techniques, in order to increase sequencing depth and limit assay-specific biases. Leukapheresis yielded between about 0.94 and 9.5 billion PBMCs per donor. General study outcomes and caveats: Larger estimated clonotype richness was generally found for naive subsets than for memory subsets. Because the study included only a small number of donors, the genetic and exposure-history diversity represented was limited. Pairwise subsampling led to the expectation that sequencing depth would affect the degree of clonotype sharing among donors. Sampling was restricted to blood, and TCR repertoires in tissue are likely to differ from TCR repertoires in blood. Even with the large sequencing depth, rarefaction of the sorted-subset datasets indicated that sequencing was incomplete. Higher generation probabilities were observed for clonotypes shared by all four sorted-subset donors than for non-shared clonotypes. Across a few donors, around 5% of naive CD4, around 3.3% of naive CD8, under 2.5% of memory CD4, and over 0.35% of memory CD8 clonotypes were shared.

Using the deep immunoSEQ assay, TCR CDR3 regions were amplified from genomic DNA by multiplex PCR. Genomic DNA extracted from each cell subset was distributed evenly over all wells of several immunoSEQ 96-well plates, and each plate served as one replicate. For sorted subsets, 200 ng of genomic DNA, equivalent to roughly 33,000 T cell genomes, went into each replicate PCR. Purified libraries were measured with a Qubit 3.0 fluorometer, size-checked on a Bioanalyzer 2100, and measured again with the KAPA Library Quantification kit. Every immunoSEQ 96-well plate was sequenced on a dedicated single-read 150-cycle Illumina NextSeq 550 flow cell. The study's own analysis went as follows. Because the immunoSEQ output held only junctional sequences and lacked quality scores, the filtering could not match the filtering applied to full-length reads. To assign V/J genes and CDR3, sequences were annotated against IMGT germline references using PyIR, a Python wrapper for IgBLAST v1.9. Reads with weak V/J assignments (E-value above 1e-6), missing CDR3, stop codons, out-of-frame junctions, or ambiguous translated residues were removed. V3J clonotypes were defined by identical inferred V gene, J gene, and CDR3 amino acid sequence. Percentage overlap between repertoires was computed as shared unique clonotypes divided by the size of the smaller repertoire. RTK rarefaction, the Chao1 estimator, and Recon v2.1 estimates of unobserved clonotypes were used to assess repertoire richness. Generation probabilities were computed with OLGA for all TCRbeta clonotypes obtained by the gDNA method from a few donors. The source is immuneACCESS, and TCRdb retained only in-frame sequences with V and J called. Part of the clones is not carried over; for the studies checked, unresolved V genes explain less than half of this, and the remainder is unexplained. Clone size and the V and J calls come from that table; the DNA yielded D and trimming. The sample has approximately 1,000,000 clones on record, 70% to 80% of them singletons. Approximately 0.95% of the sample is held by the ten biggest clonotypes.

About this clone itself: Its antigen is unknown. Base qualities are not at hand, and no much larger clone is one base apart.

The CDR3 runs 14 residues from the cysteine to the phenylalanine. Only CDR3 DNA is held: 42 bases, read in frame from base 1. Via the germline V gene (reference sequence), CDR1 is SEHNR and CDR2 FQNEAQ. The junction shows trimming of 1 base on V and 0 bases on J, plus 7 bases between the germline ends. Healthy HIV-negative adults with no recently reported acute infections or vaccinations were included as donors. Only Caucasian adults living in Nashville, Tennessee, USA were represented among the donors. CD4+ T cells were enriched by magnetic negative selection, after which naive cells were positively selected on CD45RA and the negative fraction was taken as the memory subset. After blood collection by leukapheresis, PBMCs were isolated using Ficoll-Histopaque density gradient centrifugation and then cryopreserved in the vapor phase of liquid nitrogen. Analytical flow cytometry was used to check the purity and quantity of every magnetically sorted T cell population. Each sorted fraction had its genomic DNA isolated and then quantified by UV absorbance on a Nanodrop 2000c.

The sequenced material came from memory CD4+ T cells from PBMCs. This specimen's cell subset or site label, interpreted: CD45RA-negative fraction. The TCR comes from a man between 18 and 35 years old in good health. Some clones in this sample may be carry-over from other donors' samples. The V gene is TRBV7-9 and the J gene is TRBJ2-7, with TRBD1 as a weak D call on 5 bases. The DNA sequence is given as TGTGCCAGCAGCTTAGAGGGGCGCTCCTACGAGCAGTACTTC. Its product reads: CASSLEGRSYEQYF.